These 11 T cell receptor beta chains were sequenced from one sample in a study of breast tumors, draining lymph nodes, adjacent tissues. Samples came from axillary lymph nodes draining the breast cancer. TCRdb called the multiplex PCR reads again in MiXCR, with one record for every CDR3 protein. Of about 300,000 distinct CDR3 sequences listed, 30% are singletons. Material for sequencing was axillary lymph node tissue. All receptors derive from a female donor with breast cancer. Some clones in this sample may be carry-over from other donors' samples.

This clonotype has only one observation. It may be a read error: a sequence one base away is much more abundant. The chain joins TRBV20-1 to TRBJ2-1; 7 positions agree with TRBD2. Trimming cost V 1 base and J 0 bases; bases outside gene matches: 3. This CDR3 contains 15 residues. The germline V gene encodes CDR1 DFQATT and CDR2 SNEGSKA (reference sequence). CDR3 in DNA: TGCAGTGCTAGAGCGCGGGGGAGCTCCTACAATGAGCAGTTCTTC. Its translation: CSARARGSSYNEQFF.

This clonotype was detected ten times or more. CDR3 sequence (DNA): TGCAGTGCTAGACTAGCGGGAGGGCCATGGTCCTACAATGAGCAGTTCTTC. This encodes CSARLAGGPWSYNEQFF. The genes are TRBV20-1 and TRBJ2-1; 12 bases map to TRBD2. From germline, CDR1 is DFQATT and CDR2 SNEGSKA (reference sequence). V was pared by 2 bases and J by 1 base, with 6 bases of the junction left unmatched. The CDR3 runs 17 residues.

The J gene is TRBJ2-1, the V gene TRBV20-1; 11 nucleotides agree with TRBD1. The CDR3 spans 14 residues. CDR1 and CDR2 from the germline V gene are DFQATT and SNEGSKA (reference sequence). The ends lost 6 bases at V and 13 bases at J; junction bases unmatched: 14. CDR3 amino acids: CSAAGQGARATQFF. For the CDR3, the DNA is TGCAGTGCCGCTGGACAGGGGGCCCGGGCGACCCAGTTCTTC.

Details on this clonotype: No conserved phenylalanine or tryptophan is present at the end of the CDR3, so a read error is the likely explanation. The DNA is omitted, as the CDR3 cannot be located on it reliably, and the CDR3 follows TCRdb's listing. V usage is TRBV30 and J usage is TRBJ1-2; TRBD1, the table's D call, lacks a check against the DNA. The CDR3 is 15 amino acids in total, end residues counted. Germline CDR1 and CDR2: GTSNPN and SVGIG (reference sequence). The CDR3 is CAWSPRTGFHLGNTI.

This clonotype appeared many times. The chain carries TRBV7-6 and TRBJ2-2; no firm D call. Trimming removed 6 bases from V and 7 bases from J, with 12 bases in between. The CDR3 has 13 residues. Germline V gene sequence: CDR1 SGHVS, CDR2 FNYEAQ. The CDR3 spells CASSPPSGGELFF. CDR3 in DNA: TGTGCCAGCAGTCCACCCTCCGGCGGGGAGCTGTTTTTT.

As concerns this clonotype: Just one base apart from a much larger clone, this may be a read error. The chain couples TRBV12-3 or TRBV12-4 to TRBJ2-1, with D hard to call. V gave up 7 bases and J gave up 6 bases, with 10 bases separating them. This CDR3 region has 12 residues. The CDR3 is CASNYRFNEQFF. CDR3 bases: TGTGCCAGCAACTATAGGTTCAATGAGCAGTTCTTC.

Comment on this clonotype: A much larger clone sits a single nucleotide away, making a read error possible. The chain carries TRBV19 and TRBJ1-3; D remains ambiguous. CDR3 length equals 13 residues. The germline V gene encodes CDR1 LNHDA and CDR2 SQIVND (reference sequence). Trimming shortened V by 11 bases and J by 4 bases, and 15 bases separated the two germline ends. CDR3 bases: TGTGCCTGTCCCAGCAAACAAGGAAACACCATATATTTT. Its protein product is CACPSKQGNTIYF.

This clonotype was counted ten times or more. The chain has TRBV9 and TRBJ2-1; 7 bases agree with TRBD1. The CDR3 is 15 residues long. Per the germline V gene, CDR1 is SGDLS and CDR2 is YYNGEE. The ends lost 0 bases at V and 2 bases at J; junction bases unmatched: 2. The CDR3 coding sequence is TGTGCCAGCAGCGTAGTAGGGGGCGCCTACAATGAGCAGTTCTTC. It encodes CASSVVGGAYNEQFF. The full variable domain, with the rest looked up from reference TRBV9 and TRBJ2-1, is DSGVTQTPKHLITATGQRVTLRCSPRSGDLSVYWYQQSLDQGLQFLIQYYNGEERAKGNILERFSAQQFPDLHSELNLSSLELGDSALYFCASSVVGGAYNEQFFGPGTRLTVL.

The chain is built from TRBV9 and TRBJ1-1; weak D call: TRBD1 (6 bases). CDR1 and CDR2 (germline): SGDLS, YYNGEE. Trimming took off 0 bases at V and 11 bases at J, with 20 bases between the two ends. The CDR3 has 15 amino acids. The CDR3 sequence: CASSVAPIGGAMAFF. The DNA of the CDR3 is TGTGCCAGCAGCGTAGCTCCAATTGGGGGCGCGATGGCTTTCTTT. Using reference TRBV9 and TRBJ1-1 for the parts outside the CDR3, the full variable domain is DSGVTQTPKHLITATGQRVTLRCSPRSGDLSVYWYQQSLDQGLQFLIQYYNGEERAKGNILERFSAQQFPDLHSELNLSSLELGDSALYFCASSVAPIGGAMAFFGQGTRLTVV.

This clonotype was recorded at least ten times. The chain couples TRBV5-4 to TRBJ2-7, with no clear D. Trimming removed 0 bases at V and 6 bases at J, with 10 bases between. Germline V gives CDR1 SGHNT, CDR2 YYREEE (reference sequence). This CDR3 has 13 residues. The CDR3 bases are TGTGCCAGCAGCTTGGGGCCTTTCGGCGAGCAGTACTTC. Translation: CASSLGPFGEQYF. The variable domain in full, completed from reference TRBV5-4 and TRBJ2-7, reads ETGVTQSPTHLIKTRGQQVTLRCSSQSGHNTVSWYQQALGQGPQFIFQYYREEENGRGNFPPRFSGLQFPNYSSELNVNALELDDSALYLCASSLGPFGEQYFGPGTRLTVT.

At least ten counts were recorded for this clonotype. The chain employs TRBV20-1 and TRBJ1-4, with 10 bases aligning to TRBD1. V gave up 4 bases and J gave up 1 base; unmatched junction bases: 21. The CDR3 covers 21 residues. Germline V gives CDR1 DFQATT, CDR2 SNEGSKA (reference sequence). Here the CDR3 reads CSATKQRPGQGIGGTNEKLFF. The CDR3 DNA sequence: TGCAGTGCTACGAAGCAACGACCGGGACAGGGGATAGGAGGAACTAATGAAAAACTGTTTTTT.